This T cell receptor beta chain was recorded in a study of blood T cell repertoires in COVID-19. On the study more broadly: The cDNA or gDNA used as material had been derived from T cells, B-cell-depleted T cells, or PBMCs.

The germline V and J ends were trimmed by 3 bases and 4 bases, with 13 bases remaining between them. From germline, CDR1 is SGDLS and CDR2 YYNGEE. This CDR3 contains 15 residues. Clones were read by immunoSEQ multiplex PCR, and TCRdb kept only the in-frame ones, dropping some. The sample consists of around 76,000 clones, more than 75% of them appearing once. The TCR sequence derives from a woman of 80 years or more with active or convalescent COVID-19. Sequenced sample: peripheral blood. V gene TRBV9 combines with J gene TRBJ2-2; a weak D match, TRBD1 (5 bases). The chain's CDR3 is CASSARTGSTGELFF. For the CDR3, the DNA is TGTGCCAGCAGCGCAAGAACAGGTAGCACCGGGGAGCTGTTTTTT. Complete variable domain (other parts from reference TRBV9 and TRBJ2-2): DSGVTQTPKHLITATGQRVTLRCSPRSGDLSVYWYQQSLDQGLQFLIQYYNGEERAKGNILERFSAQQFPDLHSELNLSSLELGDSALYFCASSARTGSTGELFFGEGSRLTVL.